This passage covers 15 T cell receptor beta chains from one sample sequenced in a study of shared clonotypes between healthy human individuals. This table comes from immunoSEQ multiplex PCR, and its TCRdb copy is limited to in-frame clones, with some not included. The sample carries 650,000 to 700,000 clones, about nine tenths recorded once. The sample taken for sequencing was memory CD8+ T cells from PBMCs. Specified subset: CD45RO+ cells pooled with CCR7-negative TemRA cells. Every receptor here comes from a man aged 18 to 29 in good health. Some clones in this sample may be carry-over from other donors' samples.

The CDR3 reads CASSEWDSRGETQYF. CDR3 coding DNA: TGTGCCAGCAGCGAGTGGGACAGTCGGGGGGAGACCCAGTACTTC. V gene TRBV14 combines with J gene TRBJ2-5; weak D call: TRBD1 (7 bases). The germline CDR1 and CDR2 sequences are SGHDN and FVKESK. V lost 5 bases to trimming and J lost 5 bases, with 18 bases between them. CDR3 size: 15 residues.

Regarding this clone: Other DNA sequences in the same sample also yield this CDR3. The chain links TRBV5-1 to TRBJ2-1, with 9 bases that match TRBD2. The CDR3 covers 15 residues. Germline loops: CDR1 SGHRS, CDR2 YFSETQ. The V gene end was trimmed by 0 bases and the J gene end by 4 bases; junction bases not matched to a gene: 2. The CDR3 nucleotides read TGCGCCAGCAGCTTGGGGCTAGCGGGGTACAATGAGCAGTTCTTC. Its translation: CASSLGLAGYNEQFF.

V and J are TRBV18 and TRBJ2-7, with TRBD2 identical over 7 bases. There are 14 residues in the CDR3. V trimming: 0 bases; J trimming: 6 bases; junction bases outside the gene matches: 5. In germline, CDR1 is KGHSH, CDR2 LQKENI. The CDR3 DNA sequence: TGTGCCAGCTCACCACCAGGACTAGTGAGCGAGCAGTACTTC. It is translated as CASSPPGLVSEQYF. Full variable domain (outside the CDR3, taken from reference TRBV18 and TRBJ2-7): NAGVMQNPRHLVRRRGQEARLRCSPMKGHSHVYWYRQLPEEGLKFMVYLQKENIIDESGMPKERFSAEFPKEGPSILRIQQVVRGDSAAYFCASSPPGLVSEQYFGPGTRLTVT.

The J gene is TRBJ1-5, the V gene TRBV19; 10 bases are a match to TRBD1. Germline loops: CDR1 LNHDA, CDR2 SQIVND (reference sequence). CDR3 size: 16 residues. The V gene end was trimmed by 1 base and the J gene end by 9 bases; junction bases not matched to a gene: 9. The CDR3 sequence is CASSIGAGTGVWPQHF. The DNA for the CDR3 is TGTGCCAGTAGTATAGGGGCTGGGACAGGGGTTTGGCCCCAGCATTTT.

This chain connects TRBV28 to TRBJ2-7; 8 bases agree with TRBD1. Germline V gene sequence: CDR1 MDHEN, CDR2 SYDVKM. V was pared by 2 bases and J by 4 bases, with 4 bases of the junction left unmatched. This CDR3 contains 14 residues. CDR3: CASSLTGQVYEQYF. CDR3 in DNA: TGTGCCAGCAGTTTAACGGGACAGGTATACGAGCAGTACTTC.

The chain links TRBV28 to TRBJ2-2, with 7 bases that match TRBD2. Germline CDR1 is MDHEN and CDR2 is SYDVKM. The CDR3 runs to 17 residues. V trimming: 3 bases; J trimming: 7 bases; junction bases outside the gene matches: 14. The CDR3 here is CASSLGAGGRSIGELFF. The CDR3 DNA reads TGTGCCAGCAGTTTGGGCGCAGGCGGGAGATCTATCGGGGAGCTGTTTTTT.

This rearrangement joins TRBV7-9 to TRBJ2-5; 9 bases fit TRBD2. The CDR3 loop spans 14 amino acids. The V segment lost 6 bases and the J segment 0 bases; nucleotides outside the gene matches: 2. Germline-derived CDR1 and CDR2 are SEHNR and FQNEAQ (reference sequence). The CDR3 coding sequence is TGTGCCAGCAGGACTAGCGGCTACCAAGAGACCCAGTACTTC. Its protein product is CASRTSGYQETQYF.

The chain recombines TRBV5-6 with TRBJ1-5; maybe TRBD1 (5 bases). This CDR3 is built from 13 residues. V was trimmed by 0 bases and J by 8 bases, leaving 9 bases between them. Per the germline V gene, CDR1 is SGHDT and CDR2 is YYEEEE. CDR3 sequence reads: CASSLGGREPQHF. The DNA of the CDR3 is TGTGCCAGCAGCTTGGGGGGCAGGGAGCCCCAGCATTTT.

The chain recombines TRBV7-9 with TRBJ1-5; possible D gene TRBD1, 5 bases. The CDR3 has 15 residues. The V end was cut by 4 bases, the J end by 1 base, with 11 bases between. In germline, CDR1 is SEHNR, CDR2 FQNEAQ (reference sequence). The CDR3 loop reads CASSWDGESNQPQHF. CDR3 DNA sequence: TGTGCCAGCAGCTGGGACGGGGAGAGCAATCAGCCCCAGCATTTT.

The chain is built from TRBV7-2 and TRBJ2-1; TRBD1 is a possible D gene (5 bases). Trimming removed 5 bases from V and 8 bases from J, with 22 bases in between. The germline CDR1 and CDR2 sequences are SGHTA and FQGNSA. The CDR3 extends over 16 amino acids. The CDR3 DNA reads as TGTGCCAGCAGCAAACTTGGGCAGGGAAAAAGGGATGAGCAGTTCTTC. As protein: CASSKLGQGKRDEQFF.

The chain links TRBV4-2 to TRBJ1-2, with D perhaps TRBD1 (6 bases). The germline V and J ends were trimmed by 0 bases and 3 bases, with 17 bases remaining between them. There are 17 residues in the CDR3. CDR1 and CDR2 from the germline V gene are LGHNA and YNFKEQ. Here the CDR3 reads CASSQDLWTDNHYGYTF. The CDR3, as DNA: TGTGCCAGCAGCCAAGATCTGTGGACAGACAATCACTATGGCTACACCTTC.

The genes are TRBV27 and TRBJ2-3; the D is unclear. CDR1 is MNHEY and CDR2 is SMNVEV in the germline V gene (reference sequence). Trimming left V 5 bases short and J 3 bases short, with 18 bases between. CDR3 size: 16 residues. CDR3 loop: CASSRILGPTTDTQYF. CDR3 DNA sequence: TGTGCCAGCAGTCGCATACTCGGACCAACAACAGATACGCAGTATTTT.

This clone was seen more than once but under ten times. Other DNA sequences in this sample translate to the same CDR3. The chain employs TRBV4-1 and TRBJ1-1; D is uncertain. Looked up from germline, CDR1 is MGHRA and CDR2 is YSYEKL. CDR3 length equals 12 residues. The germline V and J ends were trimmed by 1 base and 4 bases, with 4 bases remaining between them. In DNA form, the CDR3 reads TGCGCCAGCAGCCAAGTGGGCACTGAAGCTTTCTTT. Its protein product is CASSQVGTEAFF.

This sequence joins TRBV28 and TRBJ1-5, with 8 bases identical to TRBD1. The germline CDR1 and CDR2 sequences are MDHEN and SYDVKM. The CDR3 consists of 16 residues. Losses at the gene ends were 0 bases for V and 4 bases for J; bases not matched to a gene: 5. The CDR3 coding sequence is TGTGCCAGCAGTTTATGGGGGACAGGAGGGAATCAGCCCCAGCATTTT. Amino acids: CASSLWGTGGNQPQHF.

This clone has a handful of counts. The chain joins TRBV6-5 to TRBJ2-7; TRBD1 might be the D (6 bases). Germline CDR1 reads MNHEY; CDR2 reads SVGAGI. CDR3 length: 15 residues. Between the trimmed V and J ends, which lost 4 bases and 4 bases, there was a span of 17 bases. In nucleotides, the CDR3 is TGTGCCAGCAGTTGGGACACAGGGACAAGGTACGAGCAGTACTTC. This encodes CASSWDTGTRYEQYF.